This T cell receptor (beta chain) was observed in a study of blood T cell repertoires in COVID-19. At the level of the study: Acute and convalescent COVID-19 specimens originated in the United States, Italy and Spain. PBMCs, B-cell-depleted T cells, or T cells were the source of the cDNA or gDNA that made up the material.

In the original analysis: Cell counts per sample came from amplifying reference gene primers. TCRdb keeps only in-frame clones here, not all; method: immunoSEQ multiplex PCR. V, J and clone size are taken as reported in that table, and D and trimming were inferred from the DNA itself. The sample records about 190,000 clones, about four fifths being singletons. Germline trimming cut 4 bases from V and 9 bases from J; bases unmatched to any gene: 4. This CDR3 comprises 14 residues. In germline, CDR1 is SGHAT, CDR2 FQNNGV. Material for sequencing was peripheral blood. The receptor comes from a woman in her 70s with active or convalescent COVID-19. The chain carries TRBV11-2 and TRBJ1-6, with TRBD1 matching over 9 bases. As DNA, the CDR3 is TGTGCCAGCAGCTGGGGACAGGGAATTTCACCCCTCCACTTT. Translating gives CASSWGQGISPLHF.